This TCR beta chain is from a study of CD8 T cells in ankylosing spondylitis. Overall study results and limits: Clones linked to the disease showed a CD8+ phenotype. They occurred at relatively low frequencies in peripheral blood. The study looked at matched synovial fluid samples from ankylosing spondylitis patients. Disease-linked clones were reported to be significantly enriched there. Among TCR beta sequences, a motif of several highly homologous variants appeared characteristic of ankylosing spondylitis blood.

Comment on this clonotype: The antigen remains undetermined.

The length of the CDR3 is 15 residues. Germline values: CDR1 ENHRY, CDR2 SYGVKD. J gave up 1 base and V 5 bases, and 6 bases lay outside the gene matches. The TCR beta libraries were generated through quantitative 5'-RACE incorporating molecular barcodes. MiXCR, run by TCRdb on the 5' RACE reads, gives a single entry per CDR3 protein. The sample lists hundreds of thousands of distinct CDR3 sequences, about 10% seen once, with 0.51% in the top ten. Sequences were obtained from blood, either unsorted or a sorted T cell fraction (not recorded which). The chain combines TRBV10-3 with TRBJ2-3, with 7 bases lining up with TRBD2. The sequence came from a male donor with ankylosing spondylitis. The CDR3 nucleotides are TGTGCCATCAGTCCCTCGGGACTACGCACAGATACGCAGTATTTT. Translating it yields CAISPSGLRTDTQYF.